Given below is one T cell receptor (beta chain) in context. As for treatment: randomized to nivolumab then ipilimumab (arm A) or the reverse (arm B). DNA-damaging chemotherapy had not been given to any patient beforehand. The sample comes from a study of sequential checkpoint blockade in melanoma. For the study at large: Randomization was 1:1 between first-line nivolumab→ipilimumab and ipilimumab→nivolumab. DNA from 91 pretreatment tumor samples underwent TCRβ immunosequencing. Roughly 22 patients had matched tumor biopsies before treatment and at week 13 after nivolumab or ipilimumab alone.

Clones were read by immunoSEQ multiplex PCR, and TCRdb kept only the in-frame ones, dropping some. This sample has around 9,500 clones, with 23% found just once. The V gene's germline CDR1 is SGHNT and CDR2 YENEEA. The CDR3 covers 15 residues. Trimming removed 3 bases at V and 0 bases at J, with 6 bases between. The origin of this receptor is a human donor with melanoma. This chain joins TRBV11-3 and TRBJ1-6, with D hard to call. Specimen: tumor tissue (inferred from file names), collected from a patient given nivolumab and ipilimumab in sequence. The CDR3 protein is CASSLVGSYNSPLHF. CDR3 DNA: TGTGCCAGCAGCTTGGTCGGCTCCTATAATTCACCCCTCCACTTT.